These 3 T cell receptor beta chains came from one sample sequenced in a study of OX40 agonist ivuxolimab in advanced cancers. Data came from immunoSEQ multiplex PCR; TCRdb stores just in-frame clones and leaves some out. The sample lists some 110,000 clones, 90% occurring once. The input for sequencing was CD4+ or CD8+ T cells sorted from blood, taken in a trial of the OX40 agonist ivuxolimab. The receptors here all came from an adult with an advanced solid tumor such as melanoma, head and neck, liver or kidney cancer.

This clone appeared once. This rearrangement joins TRBV7-2 to TRBJ2-7, with 8 nucleotides matching TRBD1. Trimming cost V 6 bases and J 2 bases; bases outside gene matches: 9. The V gene's germline CDR1 is SGHTA and CDR2 FQGNSA. CDR3 length equals 15 residues. The DNA for the CDR3 is TGTGCCAGCAGATATCTACAGGGGGAGGCCTACGAGCAGTACTTC. Protein: CASRYLQGEAYEQYF. The full variable domain, in which reference TRBV7-2 and TRBJ2-7 provide the parts outside the CDR3, is GAGVSQSPSNKVTEKGKDVELRCDPISGHTALYWYRQSLGQGLEFLIYFQGNSAPDKSGLPSDRFSAERTGGSVSTLTIQRTQQEDSAVYLCASRYLQGEAYEQYFGPGTRLTVT.

The J gene is TRBJ2-3, the V gene TRBV5-1, with D unclear. V gave up 4 bases and J gave up 4 bases, with 16 bases separating them. The CDR3 loop spans 15 amino acids. Germline V gene data show CDR1 as SGHRS and CDR2 as YFSETQ. CDR3 protein: CASSGSPFLADTQYF. Here the CDR3 DNA reads TGCGCCAGCAGCGGATCCCCCTTTTTAGCAGATACGCAGTATTTT.

This sequence joins TRBV6-5 and TRBJ2-3; D possibly corresponds to TRBD2 (5 bases). Trimming removed 2 bases at V and 5 bases at J, with 5 bases between. Germline loops: CDR1 MNHEY, CDR2 SVGAGI. CDR3 size: 12 residues. The CDR3 DNA is TGTGCCAGCAGTTACCGGGGAGATACGCAGTATTTT. It encodes CASSYRGDTQYF.